The clone carrying this T cell receptor (beta chain) was observed many times. Its antigen is unknown. Amplified TCR beta CDR3 regions came from RNA transcripts. A set of HTBI primers served as the primers for a first-round RT-PCR of the TCR CDR3. Each CDR3 protein gets one entry after TCRdb re-called the multiplex PCR reads with MiXCR. The table has more than 250,000 distinct CDR3 sequences, roughly 15% seen once; the top ten hold around 30%. The CDR3 is 14 amino acids. Trimming took 5 bases from V and 0 from J, leaving 8 bases between them. This sample is part of a study of T cells in Graves' hyperthyroidism and ophthalmopathy. Study-wide findings and caveats: In blood, most of the thyroid clonotypes expanded above 0.001 were also present.

The PBMCs studied were ones that came from 10 ml fresh peripheral blood. This sequence joins TRBV12-3 or TRBV12-4 and TRBJ2-1; D uncertain. Source material: blood. The clonotype comes from a woman between 45 and 65 years old with Graves' hyperthyroidism that later progressed to Graves' ophthalmopathy. The CDR3 reads CASSRSPSYNEQFF. The CDR3 nucleotides read TGTGCCAGCAGTCGGTCCCCCTCCTACAATGAGCAGTTCTTC.